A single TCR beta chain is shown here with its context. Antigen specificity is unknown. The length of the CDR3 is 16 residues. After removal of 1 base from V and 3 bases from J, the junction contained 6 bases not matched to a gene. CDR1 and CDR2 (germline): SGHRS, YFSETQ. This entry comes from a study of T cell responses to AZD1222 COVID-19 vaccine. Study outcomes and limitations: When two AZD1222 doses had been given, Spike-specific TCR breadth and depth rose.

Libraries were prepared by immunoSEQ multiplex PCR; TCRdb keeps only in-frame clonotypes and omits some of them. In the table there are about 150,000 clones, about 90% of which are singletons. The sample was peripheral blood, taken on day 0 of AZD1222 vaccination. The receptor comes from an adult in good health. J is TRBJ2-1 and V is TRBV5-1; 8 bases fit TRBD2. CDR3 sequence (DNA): TGCGCCAGCAGCTTGCCAAATAGCGGGAACTACAATGAGCAGTTCTTC. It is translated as CASSLPNSGNYNEQFF. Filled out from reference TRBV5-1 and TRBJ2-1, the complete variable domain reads KAGVTQTPRYLIKTRGQQVTLSCSPISGHRSVSWYQQTPGQGLQFLFEYFSETQRNKGNFPGRFSGRQFSNSRSEMNVSTLELGDSALYLCASSLPNSGNYNEQFFGPGTRLTVL.